This T cell receptor beta chain was captured in a study of blood T cell repertoires in COVID-19. Sequenced by immunoSEQ multiplex PCR; TCRdb stores in-frame clones only, minus some. Of some 150,000 clones listed, about four fifths are singletons. Trimming took 0 bases from V and 4 from J, leaving 9 bases between them. Germline V gene data show CDR1 as LGHNA and CDR2 as YSLEER. This CDR3 has 15 residues. The source material was peripheral blood. The TCR was taken from a woman of 80 years or more with acute or convalescent COVID-19. This chain connects TRBV4-3 to TRBJ2-2, with D possibly matching TRBD1 (5 bases). CDR3 residues: CASSQDLRATGELFF. DNA for the CDR3: TGCGCCAGCAGCCAAGATCTCAGGGCCACCGGGGAGCTGTTTTTT.